This T cell receptor (beta chain) was recovered during a study of T cell repertoires in cytomegalovirus infection. About the research overall: A matching HLA type, together with CMV infection, was signaled by public TCR beta signatures.

This clonotype has more than one count but fewer than ten. The antigen remains unidentified. Study-level points and caveats: Cumulative frequency (of public TCR beta family members) identified carriers of CMV plus the relevant HLA. HLA-C-restricted CMV clonotypes gave the most frequent clonotype in two of eight donors.

CDR1 is LGHDT, CDR2 YNNKEL, per germline (reference sequence). This CDR3 contains 15 residues. V gave up 5 bases and J gave up 3 bases, with 14 bases separating them. TCRdb reanalysed the reads using MiXCR and keeps one entry per CDR3 protein. The sample contains 85,000 to 120,000 distinct CDR3 sequences, 15% to 20% of which appear only once. Sequencing used PBMCs. The V call is TRBV3-1, the J call TRBJ1-5; D is uncertain. This clonotype originated in a human donor in good health (CMV status not recorded). Some clones in this sample may be carry-over from other donors' samples. Here the CDR3 DNA reads TGTGCCAGCAGCGAAGGACGGTTGTACAATCAGCCCCAGCATTTT. This codes for CASSEGRLYNQPQHF.